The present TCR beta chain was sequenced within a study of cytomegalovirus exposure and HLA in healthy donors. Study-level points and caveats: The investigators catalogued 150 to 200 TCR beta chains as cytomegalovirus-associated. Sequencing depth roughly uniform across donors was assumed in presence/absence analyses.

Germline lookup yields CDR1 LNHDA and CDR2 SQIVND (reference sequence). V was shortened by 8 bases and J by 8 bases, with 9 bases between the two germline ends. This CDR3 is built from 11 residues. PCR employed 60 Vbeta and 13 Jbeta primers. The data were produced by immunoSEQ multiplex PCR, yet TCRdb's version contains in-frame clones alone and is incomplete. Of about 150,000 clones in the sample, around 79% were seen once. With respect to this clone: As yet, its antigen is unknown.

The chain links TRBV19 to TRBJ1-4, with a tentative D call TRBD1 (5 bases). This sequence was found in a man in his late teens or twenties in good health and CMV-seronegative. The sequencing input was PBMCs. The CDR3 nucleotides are TGTGCCAGTTCCGACAGCGAAAAACTGTTTTTT. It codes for CASSDSEKLFF.